One and the same sample provided the 26 T cell receptor beta chains below, sequenced in a study of T cell repertoires in cytomegalovirus infection. These TCRs are of unknown antigen specificity. TCRdb passed the reads through MiXCR, listing each CDR3 protein once. This table holds 250,000 to 300,000 distinct CDR3 sequences, under 25% found once. The sequencing used cultured PBMCs, collected from culture after CMV antigen stimulation. Receptor source: a human donor in good health (CMV status not recorded). Some clones in this sample may be carry-over from other donors' samples.

This clonotype showed up many times. The rearrangement uses TRBV7-2 and TRBJ1-6; D unresolved. The CDR3 length is 16 residues. In germline, CDR1 is SGHTA, CDR2 FQGNSA. V was trimmed by 1 base and J by 7 bases, leaving 14 bases between them. The chain's CDR3 is CASSLDRDPRNSPLHF. In DNA form, the CDR3 reads TGTGCCAGCAGCTTAGACCGTGACCCGAGAAATTCACCCCTCCACTTT.

This clonotype was seen only a few times. This chain links TRBV4-3 with TRBJ2-7; TRBD1 agrees at 9 bases. Looked up from germline, CDR1 is LGHNA and CDR2 is YSLEER. Unmatched junction bases numbered 10, after V lost 4 bases and J lost 9 bases. The length of the CDR3 is 14 residues. The chain's CDR3 is CASSRNRGQVGQYF. The CDR3 region has the DNA TGCGCCAGCAGCCGGAACAGGGGGCAAGTGGGGCAGTACTTC.

This clonotype was seen repeatedly, ten times or more. This chain joins TRBV7-2 and TRBJ2-3; 9 bases agree with TRBD2. With 5 bases clipped from V and 3 bases from J, the junction kept 6 bases outside the gene matches. The CDR3 contains 15 residues. Germline V CDR1 and CDR2: SGHTA, FQGNSA. The CDR3 DNA follows: TGTGCCAGCAGCGTACCTAGCGGGATGACAGATACGCAGTATTTT. It is translated as CASSVPSGMTDTQYF. The entire variable domain, with the rest obtained from reference TRBV7-2 and TRBJ2-3, is as follows: GAGVSQSPSNKVTEKGKDVELRCDPISGHTALYWYRQSLGQGLEFLIYFQGNSAPDKSGLPSDRFSAERTGGSVSTLTIQRTQQEDSAVYLCASSVPSGMTDTQYFGPGTRLTVL.

This chain links TRBV11-1 with TRBJ2-5; D is undetermined. Deletions cut 2 bases from V and 1 base from J, with 5 bases between. The CDR3 runs 13 residues. Germline V gene sequence: CDR1 SGHAT, CDR2 FQDESV (reference sequence). The CDR3 sequence: CASSLRPQETQYF. The CDR3 coding sequence is TGTGCCAGCAGCTTACGTCCCCAAGAGACCCAGTACTTC.

V usage is TRBV15 and J usage is TRBJ2-7; 7 bases line up with TRBD1. Unmatched junction bases numbered 6, after V lost 5 bases and J lost 5 bases. CDR3 size: 13 residues. The germline V gene has CDR1 LNHNV and CDR2 YYDKDF (reference sequence). CDR3 sequence: CATSLTGDHEQYF. CDR3 DNA sequence: TGTGCCACCAGCCTCACAGGGGACCACGAGCAGTACTTC.

V and J are TRBV7-2 and TRBJ2-3, with 7 positions matching TRBD2. The ends lost 4 bases at V and 0 bases at J; junction bases unmatched: 1. The CDR3 is made up of 14 amino acids. Germline V gene data show CDR1 as SGHTA and CDR2 as FQGNSA. The CDR3 coding sequence is TGTGCCAGCAGCTCGGGACTAAGCACAGATACGCAGTATTTT. Protein: CASSSGLSTDTQYF. The whole variable domain, filled in from reference TRBV7-2 and TRBJ2-3, reads GAGVSQSPSNKVTEKGKDVELRCDPISGHTALYWYRQSLGQGLEFLIYFQGNSAPDKSGLPSDRFSAERTGGSVSTLTIQRTQQEDSAVYLCASSSGLSTDTQYFGPGTRLTVL.

There are many counts of this clonotype. The chain couples TRBV12-3 or TRBV12-4 to TRBJ2-3, with 9 bases identical to TRBD1. The junction had 5 bases not matched to a gene; V was cut back by 5 bases and J by 2 bases. This CDR3 has 15 amino acids. This chain's CDR3 is CASSPTGGATDTQYF. The CDR3 region has the DNA TGTGCCAGCAGTCCGACAGGGGGGGCCACAGATACGCAGTATTTT.

In this sample, this clonotype turned up many times. This chain joins TRBV7-9 and TRBJ2-3; 12 bases map to TRBD2. Germline V gives CDR1 SEHNR, CDR2 FQNEAQ (reference sequence). The CDR3 loop spans 22 amino acids. The ends lost 6 bases at V and 2 bases at J; junction bases unmatched: 24. CDR3 in amino acids: CASSPRPGTSGHYATDTDTQYF. DNA of the CDR3: TGTGCCAGCAGTCCCCGCCCCGGGACTAGCGGGCATTACGCAACTGACACAGATACGCAGTATTTT.

This clonotype was seen repeatedly, ten times or more. This chain uses TRBV7-6 with TRBJ2-5, with TRBD2 matching over 7 bases. This CDR3 is 16 amino acids long. CDR1 is SGHVS and CDR2 is FNYEAQ in the germline V gene. V was clipped by 7 bases and J by 4 bases; unmatched bases: 15. CDR3 DNA sequence: TGTGCCAGCACCAACCCCGCGCGGGAGCCCCGAGAGACCCAGTACTTC. Amino acid sequence: CASTNPAREPRETQYF.

This clonotype was detected ten times or more. The rearrangement uses TRBV11-3 and TRBJ2-4; 8 bases align to TRBD2. Germline V gene data show CDR1 as SGHNT and CDR2 as YENEEA. Trimming took 5 bases from V and 4 from J; bases not matched to a gene: 22. This CDR3 is 20 amino acids long. The CDR3 region has the DNA TGTGCCAGCAGCCCCCGGGGGGGCCTGGGCTTCGAGGCCCTTAAAAACATTCAGTACTTC. Its translation: CASSPRGGLGFEALKNIQYF.

This clonotype was seen a few times. The chain is built from TRBV6-2 or TRBV6-3 and TRBJ2-7, with 9 positions matching TRBD2. Germline CDR1 and CDR2: MNHEY and SVGEGT. Trimming cost V 0 bases and J 1 base; bases outside gene matches: 7. The CDR3 has 17 residues. In DNA, the CDR3 is TGTGCCAGCAGTTACTCGTTTAAAACTAGCGGGTCCTACGAGCAGTACTTC. This codes for CASSYSFKTSGSYEQYF.

The chain recombines TRBV28 with TRBJ1-1; D is uncertain. Per the germline V gene, CDR1 is MDHEN and CDR2 is SYDVKM. Trimming stripped 10 bases from V and 6 bases from J, with 15 bases between. The length of the CDR3 is 12 residues. The CDR3 DNA sequence: TGTGCCACCATCCGGGGTATCGCTGAAGCTTTCTTT. Amino acid sequence: CATIRGIAEAFF.

Details on this clonotype: A much larger clonotype is one base distant, so this may be a read error. V gene TRBV7-9 combines with J gene TRBJ2-1; no reliable D call. The CDR3 totals 13 residues. CDR1 SEHNR and CDR2 FQNEAQ come from the germline V gene (reference sequence). In nucleotides, the CDR3 is TGTGCCAGCAGCTCATATTCACCCAATGAGCAGTTATTC. It encodes CASSSYSPNEQLF.

This clonotype was seen a few times. The V gene is TRBV4-1, the J gene TRBJ2-3; D uncertain. This CDR3 region has 14 residues. Trimming cost V 1 base and J 0 bases, with 5 bases left between them. Germline CDR1 reads MGHRA; CDR2 reads YSYEKL. For the CDR3, the DNA is TGCGCCAGCAGCCAAGCAGTGAGCACAGATACGCAGTATTTT. Translated: CASSQAVSTDTQYF.

Ten or more counts support this clonotype. The rearrangement uses TRBV7-2 and TRBJ2-1; D is undetermined. CDR1 is SGHTA and CDR2 is FQGNSA in the germline V gene. The ends were cut back, 4 bases at V and 4 bases at J, with 5 bases in the middle. This CDR3 comprises 12 residues. The CDR3 spells CASSSQYNEQFF. DNA of the CDR3: TGTGCCAGCAGCTCCCAGTACAATGAGCAGTTCTTC. The full variable domain, in which reference TRBV7-2 and TRBJ2-1 provide the parts outside the CDR3, is GAGVSQSPSNKVTEKGKDVELRCDPISGHTALYWYRQSLGQGLEFLIYFQGNSAPDKSGLPSDRFSAERTGGSVSTLTIQRTQQEDSAVYLCASSSQYNEQFFGPGTRLTVL.

Regarding this clonotype: A junction boundary mismatches the germline segment, possibly from a read error. This chain links TRBV25-1 with TRBJ1-1; D not resolved. This CDR3 is 14 amino acids long. CDR1 and CDR2 from the germline V gene are MGHDK and SYGVNS. CDR3 protein: CASSDGFGNSEAFF. DNA of the CDR3: TGTGCCAGCAGTGACGGATTCGGGAACAGTGAAGCTTTCTTT.

The chain employs TRBV7-6 and TRBJ2-2; possibly TRBD1 for D (5 bases). The CDR3 has 15 residues. Per germline, CDR1 SGHVS and CDR2 FNYEAQ. V lost 7 bases to trimming and J lost 1 base, with 13 bases between them. DNA for the CDR3: TGTGCCAGCAACAACAGGATTGGGAACACCGGGGAGCTGTTTTTT. This encodes CASNNRIGNTGELFF.

There are a few counts of this clonotype. The chain carries TRBV28 and TRBJ2-4, with D possibly being TRBD2 (7 bases). The length of the CDR3 is 13 residues. The ends were cut back, 6 bases at V and 9 bases at J, with 15 bases in the middle. CDR1 and CDR2 from the germline V gene are MDHEN and SYDVKM. The CDR3 DNA reads as TGTGCCAGCAGATTAGGGGGGGAGGGCATTCAGTACTTC. Translation gives CASRLGGEGIQYF.

The J gene is TRBJ2-5, the V gene TRBV5-4; D call uncertain. The CDR3 has 15 amino acids. CDR1 and CDR2 (germline): SGHNT, YYREEE (reference sequence). Between the trimmed V and J ends, which lost 3 bases and 2 bases, there was a span of 14 bases. Written as DNA, the CDR3 is TGTGCCAGCAGCTCGCCGCGATCCTCTCAAGAGACCCAGTACTTC. Protein: CASSSPRSSQETQYF.

The CDR3 protein is CASSASGLPGNEQFF. In DNA form, the CDR3 reads TGTGCCAGCAGCGCGAGCGGCCTACCGGGTAATGAGCAGTTCTTC. This chain connects TRBV6-2 or TRBV6-3 to TRBJ2-1; perhaps TRBD2 as D (5 bases). Between the trimmed V and J ends, which lost 6 bases and 7 bases, there was a span of 19 bases. The length of the CDR3 is 15 residues. Germline V gene lookup returns CDR1 MNHEY and CDR2 SVGEGT.

This clonotype was recorded at least ten times. The chain combines TRBV11-2 with TRBJ2-7; 7 nucleotides line up with TRBD2. Germline trimming cut 6 bases from V and 6 bases from J; bases unmatched to any gene: 5. The CDR3 runs to 12 residues. Per germline, CDR1 SGHAT and CDR2 FQNNGV. In DNA form, the CDR3 reads TGTGCCAGCAGACACACGGGGGGCGAGCAGTACGTC. It encodes CASRHTGGEQYV.

V gene TRBV19 combines with J gene TRBJ2-5; D assignment may be TRBD1 or TRBD2 (5 bases each). There are 15 residues in the CDR3. Between the trimmed V and J ends, which lost 5 bases and 5 bases, there was a span of 18 bases. The germline V gene has CDR1 LNHDA and CDR2 SQIVND (reference sequence). The CDR3 loop reads CASSPTGTRQETQYF. DNA of the CDR3: TGTGCCAGTAGTCCAACTGGGACCAGACAGGAGACCCAGTACTTC.

This clonotype was counted only a few times. The chain has TRBV28 and TRBJ1-5, with D perhaps TRBD1 (5 bases). This CDR3 spans 17 amino acids. Trimming pared 2 bases from V and 0 bases from J, leaving 14 bases between. Germline V gene lookup returns CDR1 MDHEN and CDR2 SYDVKM. CDR3 coding DNA: TGTGCCAGCAGTTTAGGGGCAAGGGCTTATAGCAATCAGCCCCAGCATTTT. Amino acid sequence: CASSLGARAYSNQPQHF.

This clonotype occurred once. The chain combines TRBV19 with TRBJ2-3; D possibly corresponds to TRBD1 (6 bases). The CDR3 runs to 14 residues. Trimming took off 3 bases at V and 1 base at J, with 8 bases between the two ends. Germline V gene data show CDR1 as LNHDA and CDR2 as SQIVND (reference sequence). CDR3 DNA sequence: TGTGCCAGTAGTATTACAGGGCGCACAGATACGCAGTATTTT. It specifies CASSITGRTDTQYF.

This clonotype was observed a few times. V gene TRBV6-2 or TRBV6-3 combines with J gene TRBJ1-5; no firm D call. Germline V gives CDR1 MNHEY, CDR2 SVGEGT. CDR3 length: 14 residues. V was clipped by 2 bases and J by 0 bases, with 5 bases between them. This CDR3 reads CASSYASSNQPQHF. The CDR3 region has the DNA TGTGCCAGCAGTTACGCGTCTAGCAATCAGCCCCAGCATTTT.

This clonotype showed up just a few times. This chain joins TRBV7-8 and TRBJ2-3; 7 bases map to TRBD2. The germline CDR1 and CDR2 sequences are SGHVS and FQNEAQ. The CDR3 runs to 16 residues. The J segment lost 8 bases and the V segment lost 6 bases, leaving 17 bases of the junction unmatched. CDR3 nucleotide sequence: TGTGCCAGCAGGATGGGAAGCGGGATTACCCCCCGTACGCAGTATTTT. It specifies CASRMGSGITPRTQYF.